The 9 T cell receptor beta chains listed next were all sequenced from one sample in a study of blood T cell repertoires in COVID-19. Some clones are missing from TCRdb's copy, which holds only in-frame ones; the method was immunoSEQ multiplex PCR. The table lists 360,000 or so clones, roughly 90% of them singletons. The sample consisted of PBMCs or T cells enriched from blood (not recorded which). Receptor source: a woman in her twenties or thirties who had recovered from COVID-19.

This clone was seen more than once but under ten times. The sample has other DNA sequences that encode this CDR3 too. The chain recombines TRBV4-1 with TRBJ2-7, with TRBD1 as a possible D gene (6 bases). The germline gives CDR1 MGHRA, CDR2 YSYEKL. Trimming removed 3 bases at V and 5 bases at J, with 17 bases between. The CDR3 extends over 15 amino acids. CDR3 loop: CASSHSQGLIHEQYF. CDR3 in DNA: TGCGCCAGCAGCCATTCTCAGGGGTTGATACACGAGCAGTACTTC.

This rearrangement joins TRBV7-2 to TRBJ2-3; D may be TRBD2 (6 bases). This CDR3 region has 15 residues. Germline CDR1 and CDR2: SGHTA and FQGNSA. V was trimmed by 0 bases and J by 2 bases, leaving 9 bases between them. CDR3 loop: CASSLAGGFTDTQYF. The DNA of the CDR3 is TGTGCCAGCAGCTTAGCGGGGGGTTTCACAGATACGCAGTATTTT.

This sequence joins TRBV27 and TRBJ2-7, with 13 bases fitting TRBD2. This CDR3 contains 15 residues. V shed 5 bases and J 0 bases; nucleotides not matched to a gene: 1. Germline V gene sequence: CDR1 MNHEY, CDR2 SMNVEV (reference sequence). In DNA, the CDR3 is TGTGCCAGCAGTGGACTAGCGGGGGCCTCCTACGAGCAGTACTTC. This encodes CASSGLAGASYEQYF.

The rearrangement uses TRBV7-2 and TRBJ2-3; D is ambiguous. CDR3 length: 15 residues. V was trimmed by 0 bases and J by 3 bases, leaving 10 bases between them. The germline CDR1 and CDR2 sequences are SGHTA and FQGNSA. CDR3 sequence: CASSLASLVTDTQYF. CDR3 nucleotide sequence: TGTGCCAGCAGCTTAGCTAGCCTGGTTACAGATACGCAGTATTTT.

V and J are TRBV3-1 (or the pseudogene TRBV3-2) and TRBJ2-1; D may be TRBD1 (6 bases). The CDR3 has 13 residues. Germline CDR1 reads LGHDT; CDR2 reads YNNKEL (reference sequence). V was trimmed by 4 bases and J by 9 bases, leaving 13 bases between them. The CDR3 protein is CASSLRQAREQFF. DNA of the CDR3: TGTGCCAGCAGCCTCCGACAGGCTCGTGAGCAGTTCTTC.

This chain's CDR3 is CASVPGESETQYF. As DNA, the CDR3 is TGTGCCAGCGTGCCAGGGGAGTCGGAGACCCAGTACTTC. This chain links TRBV7-2 with TRBJ2-5; possible D gene TRBD1, 6 bases. Between the trimmed V and J ends, which lost 8 bases and 5 bases, there was a span of 15 bases. The germline V gene encodes CDR1 SGHTA and CDR2 FQGNSA. The CDR3 has 13 residues.

The chain has TRBV6-4 and TRBJ2-2; D is ambiguous. The V and J ends lost 2 bases and 3 bases respectively, with 7 bases between them. The CDR3 runs to 14 residues. Germline V gene lookup returns CDR1 MRHNA and CDR2 SNTAGT. This CDR3 is CASSDGAHTGELFF. CDR3 bases: TGTGCCAGCAGTGACGGAGCCCACACCGGGGAGCTGTTTTTT.

This clone has a single count. The chain couples TRBV5-1 to TRBJ2-7, with 14 bases fitting TRBD2. This CDR3 spans 16 amino acids. The germline V gene has CDR1 SGHRS and CDR2 YFSETQ. The J segment lost 2 bases and the V segment lost 4 bases, leaving 5 bases of the junction unmatched. The CDR3 region is CASSGTSGRRPYEQYF. The CDR3 DNA is TGCGCCAGCAGCGGGACTAGCGGGAGACGCCCCTACGAGCAGTACTTC.

This clone was seen once. The chain carries TRBV13 and TRBJ2-7; TRBD2 might be the D (6 bases). Germline V lookup: CDR1 PRHDT, CDR2 FYEKMQ (reference sequence). CDR3 length equals 14 residues. V was cut by 2 bases and J by 6 bases, with 14 bases left in between. In DNA, the CDR3 is TGTGCCAGCAGCTTATACACGGGAGTTCGCGAGCAGTACTTC. Translation: CASSLYTGVREQYF. The variable domain in full, with the rest retrieved from reference TRBV13 and TRBJ2-7, is AAGVIQSPRHLIKEKRETATLKCYPIPRHDTVYWYQQGPGQDPQFLISFYEKMQSDKGSIPDRFSAQQFSDYHSELNMSSLELGDSALYFCASSLYTGVREQYFGPGTRLTVT.